The rows below give T cell receptor beta chains drawn from one sample of a study of shared clonotypes between healthy human individuals. Assay used: immunoSEQ multiplex PCR; TCRdb lists only in-frame clones, some missing. The sample includes over a million clones, approximately 96% of them seen just once. The sample consisted of naive CD4+ T cells sorted from blood. All receptors derive from a man aged 30-40 years in good health. Both conserved end residues are part of each CDR3. Each record gives: CDR3 DNA, CDR3 protein, V gene, J gene, D gene, clone size. The D gene is left open where the match is weak. Rows give clone size only sometimes, using once, few, many, or a class for an expanded clone.

cdr3_nt: TGTGCCAGTGCGACTAGCGGGAGCTACGAGCAGTACTTC; cdr3_aa: CASATSGSYEQYF; v_call: TRBV6-5; j_call: TRBJ2-7; d_call: TRBD2; clone_size: .
cdr3_nt: TGTGCCAGCAGTGATTTCAGTGACCCCCGAGATACGCAGTATTTT; cdr3_aa: CASSDFSDPRDTQYF; v_call: TRBV2; j_call: TRBJ2-3; d_call: .; clone_size: .
cdr3_nt: TGCGCCAGCATCAACCGACAGGGACGCTCCTACGAGCAGTACTTC; cdr3_aa: CASINRQGRSYEQYF; v_call: TRBV10-2; j_call: TRBJ2-7; d_call: TRBD1; clone_size: .
cdr3_nt: TGCGCCAGCAGCGCCTATATGGGGAGATACGATGAGCAGTTCTTC; cdr3_aa: CASSAYMGRYDEQFF; v_call: TRBV5-1; j_call: TRBJ2-1; d_call: .; clone_size: once
cdr3_nt: TGTGCCAGCTCACCACCGACAGGGGTCCGCGAGCAGTACTTC; cdr3_aa: CASSPPTGVREQYF; v_call: TRBV18; j_call: TRBJ2-7; d_call: TRBD1; clone_size: .
cdr3_nt: TGTGCCAGCAGCGGGGACGGGAGACAGGGGTTTGATCAGCCCCAGCATTTT; cdr3_aa: CASSGDGRQGFDQPQHF; v_call: TRBV5-4; j_call: TRBJ1-5; d_call: TRBD1; clone_size: .
cdr3_nt: TGCGCCAGCAGCTCCGGACAGCCTTCGAACACTGAAGCTTTCTTT; cdr3_aa: CASSSGQPSNTEAFF; v_call: TRBV5-1; j_call: TRBJ1-1; d_call: .; clone_size: .
cdr3_nt: TGTGCCAGCAGTTTAGTCCCGGTGCATCAGCCCCAGCATTTT; cdr3_aa: CASSLVPVHQPQHF; v_call: TRBV28; j_call: TRBJ1-5; d_call: .; clone_size: .
cdr3_nt: TGTGCCAGCTCACCCCCAAGGGTGAACACTGAAGCTTTCTTT; cdr3_aa: CASSPPRVNTEAFF; v_call: TRBV18; j_call: TRBJ1-1; d_call: .; clone_size: .
cdr3_nt: TGTGCCAGCAGCTTAAATACTAGACTAACATACAATGAGCAGTTCTTC; cdr3_aa: CASSLNTRLTYNEQFF; v_call: TRBV7-6; j_call: TRBJ2-1; d_call: .; clone_size: .
cdr3_nt: TGTGCCAGCAGCTTAGATCTCGGGTCTGGAAACACCATATATTTT; cdr3_aa: CASSLDLGSGNTIYF; v_call: TRBV7-9; j_call: TRBJ1-3; d_call: .; clone_size: .
cdr3_nt: TGTGCCAGCTCTTCAGACCCCCTGGGAAAACTGTTTTTT; cdr3_aa: CASSSDPLGKLFF; v_call: TRBV18; j_call: TRBJ1-4; d_call: .; clone_size: .
cdr3_nt: TGTGCCAGCAGTTTAGAAGCCGGGACCCCGGGGACCCAGTACTTC; cdr3_aa: CASSLEAGTPGTQYF; v_call: TRBV2; j_call: TRBJ2-5; d_call: .; clone_size: .
cdr3_nt: TGTGCCAGCAGCAGACTGAGGGGGCGGGAGTTCGAGTCTGGCAATCAGCCCCAGCATTTT; cdr3_aa: CASSRLRGREFESGNQPQHF; v_call: TRBV9; j_call: TRBJ1-5; d_call: TRBD1; clone_size: .
cdr3_nt: TGTGCCAGCAGCGTAGGGGACACGACCTCCTACGAGCAGTACTTC; cdr3_aa: CASSVGDTTSYEQYF; v_call: TRBV9; j_call: TRBJ2-7; d_call: .; clone_size: .
cdr3_nt: TGTGCCTGGAATAGTGGGGGGATAGCGGGCGAGACCCAGTACTTC; cdr3_aa: CAWNSGGIAGETQYF; v_call: TRBV30; j_call: TRBJ2-5; d_call: TRBD2; clone_size: .
cdr3_nt: TGCGCCAGCAGCCAAGAGAAACTCAGGGGGCTGTACACTGAAGCTTTCTTT; cdr3_aa: CASSQEKLRGLYTEAFF; v_call: TRBV4-1; j_call: TRBJ1-1; d_call: TRBD1; clone_size: .
cdr3_nt: TGTGCCAGCAGCGTAGGGGCTAGCGGCCCCTACGAGCAGTACTTC; cdr3_aa: CASSVGASGPYEQYF; v_call: TRBV9; j_call: TRBJ2-7; d_call: TRBD2; clone_size: once
cdr3_nt: TGTGCCAGCAGCAAACTAGCCCCCCAAGTGGGATACGAGCAGTACTTC; cdr3_aa: CASSKLAPQVGYEQYF; v_call: TRBV21-1; j_call: TRBJ2-7; d_call: .; clone_size: .
cdr3_nt: TGTGCCAGCAGCGGGAATGGACAGGGTAAGCGATGGTCCCCGAGCACTGAAGCTTTCTTT; cdr3_aa: CASSGNGQGKRWSPSTEAFF; v_call: TRBV5-8; j_call: TRBJ1-1; d_call: TRBD1; clone_size: .
cdr3_nt: TGTGCCAGCAGACTACCGGGCCAGAACACTGAAGCTTTCTTT; cdr3_aa: CASRLPGQNTEAFF; v_call: TRBV28; j_call: TRBJ1-1; d_call: .; clone_size: .
cdr3_nt: TGTGCCAGCAGCCTCCCGCCTAGCGGGAGAGAAGAGACCCAGTACTTC; cdr3_aa: CASSLPPSGREETQYF; v_call: TRBV7-9; j_call: TRBJ2-5; d_call: TRBD2; clone_size: .
cdr3_nt: TGCAGCGTTGAGACAGCCTACCAAGAGACCCAGTACTTC; cdr3_aa: CSVETAYQETQYF; v_call: TRBV29-1; j_call: TRBJ2-5; d_call: .; clone_size: few
cdr3_nt: TGTGCCAGCAGCTTAGTTGGGGGCTTAGACAATCAGCCCCAGCATTTT; cdr3_aa: CASSLVGGLDNQPQHF; v_call: TRBV7-9; j_call: TRBJ1-5; d_call: .; clone_size: once
cdr3_nt: TGTGCCAGCAGTGACCCGGGAGGTGGCTACACCTTC; cdr3_aa: CASSDPGGGYTF; v_call: TRBV25-1; j_call: TRBJ1-2; d_call: .; clone_size: .
cdr3_nt: TGTGCCAGCAGCTTAGGGGGACTAGCGGGAGTAGCCTACGAGCAGTACTTC; cdr3_aa: CASSLGGLAGVAYEQYF; v_call: TRBV11-2; j_call: TRBJ2-7; d_call: TRBD2; clone_size: .
cdr3_nt: TGTGCCAGTAGTGTAGGGGCTTGGGGCACCGGGGAGCTGTTTTTT; cdr3_aa: CASSVGAWGTGELFF; v_call: TRBV19; j_call: TRBJ2-2; d_call: .; clone_size: .
cdr3_nt: TGTGCCAGCAGCTTACTAGGGACGAACACTGAAGCTTTCTTT; cdr3_aa: CASSLLGTNTEAFF; v_call: TRBV7-3; j_call: TRBJ1-1; d_call: .; clone_size: once
cdr3_nt: TGTGCCAGCAGCGACCTCGGGAGTCAGCCCCAGCATTTT; cdr3_aa: CASSDLGSQPQHF; v_call: TRBV27; j_call: TRBJ1-5; d_call: .; clone_size: .
cdr3_nt: TGTGCCATCAGGAGGGAAGACAGCTCTGGAAACACCATATATTTT; cdr3_aa: CAIRREDSSGNTIYF; v_call: TRBV10-3; j_call: TRBJ1-3; d_call: .; clone_size: once
cdr3_nt: TGTGCCAGTAGTCTACTAGCGGGGACCGATGGTACGCAGTATTTT; cdr3_aa: CASSLLAGTDGTQYF; v_call: TRBV19; j_call: TRBJ2-3; d_call: TRBD2; clone_size: .
cdr3_nt: TGCGCCAGCAGCCGATCGGACCAGCGGGGCTACGAGCAGTACTTC; cdr3_aa: CASSRSDQRGYEQYF; v_call: TRBV5-1; j_call: TRBJ2-7; d_call: TRBD2; clone_size: .
cdr3_nt: TGCGCCAGCAGTGGGGTGACAGGGGCCAGTGGAGCTTTCTTT; cdr3_aa: CASSGVTGASGAFF; v_call: TRBV10-2; j_call: TRBJ1-1; d_call: TRBD1; clone_size: .
cdr3_nt: TGCGCCAGCAGCTCCGGGACAGAGTATACCGAGCAGTACTTC; cdr3_aa: CASSSGTEYTEQYF; v_call: TRBV5-1; j_call: TRBJ2-7; d_call: TRBD1; clone_size: .
cdr3_nt: TGTGCCAGTAACCCAAACCCATCGACTAGCGGGTATTACAATGAGCAGTTCTTC; cdr3_aa: CASNPNPSTSGYYNEQFF; v_call: TRBV19; j_call: TRBJ2-1; d_call: TRBD2; clone_size: .
cdr3_nt: TGCGCCAGCAGCTTGTCTGGCCTCAAAAACACCGGGGAGCTGTTTTTT; cdr3_aa: CASSLSGLKNTGELFF; v_call: TRBV5-1; j_call: TRBJ2-2; d_call: .; clone_size: .
cdr3_nt: TGTGCCAGCAGTGTGGGGGCGCACACTGAAGCTTTCTTT; cdr3_aa: CASSVGAHTEAFF; v_call: TRBV6-1; j_call: TRBJ1-1; d_call: .; clone_size: .
cdr3_nt: TGTGCCAGCAGTCATGTGGGGGCTGACACTGAAGCTTTCTTT; cdr3_aa: CASSHVGADTEAFF; v_call: TRBV6-5; j_call: TRBJ1-1; d_call: .; clone_size: .
cdr3_nt: TGTGCCAGCAGCAAGAACTCCTACGAGCAGTACTTC; cdr3_aa: CASSKNSYEQYF; v_call: TRBV6-6; j_call: TRBJ2-7; d_call: .; clone_size: .
cdr3_nt: TGTGCCAGCTCGGGACAGTTAAGCTACAATGAGCAGTTCTTC; cdr3_aa: CASSGQLSYNEQFF; v_call: TRBV27; j_call: TRBJ2-1; d_call: TRBD1; clone_size: .
cdr3_nt: TGCGCCAGCAGACCCCAAGGTATGCGGGCAGATACGCAGTATTTT; cdr3_aa: CASRPQGMRADTQYF; v_call: TRBV5-1; j_call: TRBJ2-3; d_call: .; clone_size: .
cdr3_nt: TGTGCCAGTAGTATGGCCGGGAGGAACACTGAAGCTTTCTTT; cdr3_aa: CASSMAGRNTEAFF; v_call: TRBV19; j_call: TRBJ1-1; d_call: .; clone_size: .
cdr3_nt: TGTGCCAGCAGCCGAGAGGGAGTGGGATACGAGCAGTACTTC; cdr3_aa: CASSREGVGYEQYF; v_call: TRBV5-5; j_call: TRBJ2-7; d_call: .; clone_size: .
cdr3_nt: TGCGCCAGCAGCTCGGGACTAGCGGATTACAATGAGCAGTTCTTC; cdr3_aa: CASSSGLADYNEQFF; v_call: TRBV5-1; j_call: TRBJ2-1; d_call: TRBD2; clone_size: .
cdr3_nt: TGTGCCAGCAGCTTAATACCCGACAGGGTCGAAGGTGAAGCTTTCTTT; cdr3_aa: CASSLIPDRVEGEAFF; v_call: TRBV7-9; j_call: TRBJ1-1; d_call: TRBD1; clone_size: .
cdr3_nt: TGTGCCAGCCACCACCTAGCGGGAGCTAGCAATGAGCAGTTCTTC; cdr3_aa: CASHHLAGASNEQFF; v_call: TRBV19; j_call: TRBJ2-1; d_call: TRBD2; clone_size: .
cdr3_nt: TGCGCCAGCAGCCAACTGACGGGGAATACGCAGTATTTT; cdr3_aa: CASSQLTGNTQYF; v_call: TRBV4-3; j_call: TRBJ2-3; d_call: .; clone_size: .
cdr3_nt: TGTGCCAGCAGTCCACCCCCGGGACAGAGTAATGAAAAACTGTTTTTT; cdr3_aa: CASSPPPGQSNEKLFF; v_call: TRBV28; j_call: TRBJ1-4; d_call: TRBD1; clone_size: .
cdr3_nt: TGTGCCAGCAGCCCGGGACTAGCGGTATCAAGCTCCTACGAGCAGTACTTC; cdr3_aa: CASSPGLAVSSSYEQYF; v_call: TRBV5-4; j_call: TRBJ2-7; d_call: TRBD2; clone_size: .
cdr3_nt: TGTGCCAGCAGTGCGCCCCGGGCGGCGGGCAATCAGCCCCAGCATTTT; cdr3_aa: CASSAPRAAGNQPQHF; v_call: TRBV28; j_call: TRBJ1-5; d_call: .; clone_size: .
cdr3_nt: TGTGCCAGCAGCCAGGGGAGTCTGGTTGCTGATACGCAGTATTTT; cdr3_aa: CASSQGSLVADTQYF; v_call: TRBV7-2; j_call: TRBJ2-3; d_call: .; clone_size: .
cdr3_nt: TGTGCCAGCAGCTTAGCGGGACCACAAGAGACCCAGTACTTC; cdr3_aa: CASSLAGPQETQYF; v_call: TRBV11-3; j_call: TRBJ2-5; d_call: .; clone_size: .
cdr3_nt: TGCGCCAGCAGCCTAGGAACGGGATTCACCTACGAGCAGTACTTC; cdr3_aa: CASSLGTGFTYEQYF; v_call: TRBV4-1; j_call: TRBJ2-7; d_call: .; clone_size: .
cdr3_nt: TGTGCCAGCAGCTTAACCCCACCTAGCGGGAGGGCTAGCGAGCAGTTCTTC; cdr3_aa: CASSLTPPSGRASEQFF; v_call: TRBV7-6; j_call: TRBJ2-1; d_call: TRBD2; clone_size: once
cdr3_nt: TGTGCCAGCAGCTTAATCTACACAGATACGCAGTATTTT; cdr3_aa: CASSLIYTDTQYF; v_call: TRBV7-2; j_call: TRBJ2-3; d_call: .; clone_size: .